The T cell receptor (beta chain) described here comes from a study of human versus mouse CDR3 diversity and MHC coevolution. The V end was cut by 7 bases, the J end by 7 bases, with 23 bases between. The CDR3 is made up of 16 amino acids. Germline V lookup: CDR1 SGHVS, CDR2 FQNEAQ. TCRdb's table, derived via immunoSEQ multiplex PCR, lists solely in-frame clones and lacks some. The sample holds roughly 81,000 clones, 93% seen once. The receptor was isolated from a person aged 30 to 69 in good health. The sample comprised naive CD4+ T cells from blood. Subset: CD45RO-negative CD62L-positive naive CD4 T cells. This chain uses TRBV7-8 with TRBJ2-1; D perhaps matches TRBD2 (7 bases). For the CDR3, the DNA is TGTGCCAGCACGGTTAGGGGGAGGGCCTATGGGAATGAGCAGTTCTTC. Amino acid sequence: CASTVRGRAYGNEQFF.